A single sample gave rise to the 18 T cell receptor beta chains below, sequenced in a study of cytomegalovirus exposure and HLA in healthy donors. 13 Jbeta primers and 60 Vbeta primers were used for the PCR. The method was immunoSEQ multiplex PCR; TCRdb's version includes in-frame clones alone and lacks a portion of them. This table has about 200,000 clones, 70% to 85% appearing once. Sequenced material: PBMCs. Receptors were obtained from a boy younger than 10 in good health and CMV-seronegative.

Remarks on this clone: Other DNA sequences in the sample encode the same CDR3. The chain carries TRBV4-3 and TRBJ1-1; possibly TRBD1 for D (5 bases). The V gene's germline CDR1 is LGHNA and CDR2 YSLEER. V dropped 1 base and J dropped 1 base, with 7 bases sitting between them. The CDR3 extends over 14 amino acids. The CDR3: CASSQGQGNTEAFF. In DNA, the CDR3 is TGCGCCAGCAGCCAAGGTCAGGGGAACACTGAAGCTTTCTTT.

The chain combines TRBV11-1 with TRBJ2-3, with D possibly TRBD1 on 6 matching bases. Germline V gene sequence: CDR1 SGHAT, CDR2 FQDESV (reference sequence). The V end was cut by 5 bases, the J end by 3 bases, with 15 bases between. The CDR3 contains 15 residues. CDR3 nucleotide sequence: TGTGCCAGCAGCGTGCAGGGGATGGGGACAGATACGCAGTATTTT. Amino acid sequence: CASSVQGMGTDTQYF.

DNA of the CDR3: TGTGCCAGCAGCTCCGGGGATGGTGGCGATACGCAGTATTTT. Translated: CASSSGDGGDTQYF. The rearrangement joins TRBV5-6 to TRBJ2-3; D may be TRBD2 (5 bases). CDR1 and CDR2 (germline): SGHDT, YYEEEE. CDR3 length: 14 amino acids. Trimming removed 3 bases from V and 6 bases from J, with 14 bases in between.

Concerning this clone itself: An end of the junction differs from the germline gene, which may be a read error. The chain has TRBV20-1 and TRBJ2-1, with 13 bases aligning to TRBD2. CDR3 size: 11 residues. CDR1 is DFQATT, CDR2 SNEGSKA, per germline (reference sequence). CDR3: CSAGTSGVMIF. The CDR3 nucleotides are TGCAGTGCCGGGACTAGCGGGGTTATGATCTTC.

The chain links TRBV4-1 to TRBJ2-3; D possibly corresponds to TRBD2 (6 bases). The germline gives CDR1 MGHRA, CDR2 YSYEKL. There are 16 residues in the CDR3. Deletions cut 0 bases from V and 2 bases from J, with 12 bases between. The CDR3 loop is CASSQDGGSATDTQYF. In DNA form, the CDR3 reads TGCGCCAGCAGCCAAGATGGAGGGTCCGCCACAGATACGCAGTATTTT.

The V gene is TRBV9, the J gene TRBJ2-3, with D unresolved. V was clipped by 4 bases and J by 2 bases, with 8 bases between them. Germline V gene sequence: CDR1 SGDLS, CDR2 YYNGEE. The length of the CDR3 is 13 residues. The CDR3 is CASSRAHTDTQYF. The CDR3 DNA follows: TGTGCCAGCAGCAGAGCCCACACAGATACGCAGTATTTT. The variable domain in full, with the rest retrieved from reference TRBV9 and TRBJ2-3, is DSGVTQTPKHLITATGQRVTLRCSPRSGDLSVYWYQQSLDQGLQFLIQYYNGEERAKGNILERFSAQQFPDLHSELNLSSLELGDSALYFCASSRAHTDTQYFGPGTRLTVL.

The chain uses TRBV29-1 and TRBJ2-3, with 8 bases that match TRBD1. V trimming: 5 bases; J trimming: 2 bases; junction bases outside the gene matches: 6. This CDR3 is 14 amino acids long. CDR1 is SQVTM and CDR2 is ANQGSEA in the germline V gene. The CDR3 protein is CSVTGQGHTDTQYF. The CDR3 region has the DNA TGCAGCGTTACAGGACAGGGACACACAGATACGCAGTATTTT.

J is TRBJ2-3 and V is TRBV13; tentative D call: TRBD2 (6 bases). The CDR3 has 16 amino acids. The germline V gene encodes CDR1 PRHDT and CDR2 FYEKMQ (reference sequence). Trimming stripped 5 bases from V and 2 bases from J, with 17 bases between. The CDR3: CASSGHPGVVTDTQYF. The CDR3 DNA reads TGTGCCAGCAGCGGGCATCCGGGGGTAGTCACAGATACGCAGTATTTT.

The chain couples TRBV7-3 to TRBJ2-7, with a possible D match to TRBD2 (6 bases). This CDR3 is built from 13 residues. Trimming left V 5 bases short and J 6 bases short, with 14 bases between. CDR1 is SGHTA, CDR2 FQGTGA, per germline. The DNA for the CDR3 is TGTGCCAGCAGCCCGGGAGCCAGTAGCGAGCAGTACTTC. Its protein is CASSPGASSEQYF.

The CDR3 here is CASSVRDMNTEAFF. In DNA form, the CDR3 reads TGTGCCAGCAGTGTCCGGGACATGAACACTGAAGCTTTCTTT. J is TRBJ1-1 and V is TRBV6-1; D is possibly TRBD1 (6 bases). V lost 4 bases and J 0 bases, leaving 9 bases between the germline ends. The CDR3 extends over 14 amino acids. Germline V gene sequence: CDR1 MNHNS, CDR2 SASEGT.

V usage is TRBV7-9 and J usage is TRBJ1-4; D is possibly TRBD1 (5 bases). Trimming stripped 5 bases from V and 7 bases from J, with 14 bases between. This CDR3 comprises 14 residues. The germline CDR1 and CDR2 sequences are SEHNR and FQNEAQ (reference sequence). The CDR3 protein is CASSPQDRTEKLFF. CDR3 sequence (DNA): TGTGCCAGCAGCCCCCAAGACAGAACTGAAAAACTGTTTTTT.

The V gene is TRBV7-6, the J gene TRBJ2-3, with 10 bases that match TRBD2. This CDR3 spans 16 amino acids. J gave up 2 bases and V 0 bases, and 2 bases lay outside the gene matches. CDR1 and CDR2 (germline): SGHVS, FNYEAQ. CDR3 residues: CASSLALAGATDTQYF. For the CDR3, the DNA is TGTGCCAGCAGCTTAGCCCTAGCGGGGGCCACAGATACGCAGTATTTT.

V is TRBV7-8 and J is TRBJ1-2, with TRBD1 matching 10 bases. Germline V lookup: CDR1 SGHVS, CDR2 FQNEAQ. Losses at the gene ends were 2 bases for V and 3 bases for J; bases not matched to a gene: 12. The CDR3 runs to 18 residues. CDR3 sequence (DNA): TGTGCCAGCAGCTTATCCCTTTGGGGGACAGGGGAGGACTATGGCTACACCTTC. It encodes CASSLSLWGTGEDYGYTF.

The chain carries TRBV19 and TRBJ1-4; unclear D gene. The CDR3 totals 14 residues. V shed 5 bases and J shed 6 bases, with 13 bases lying between them. The germline CDR1 and CDR2 sequences are LNHDA and SQIVND (reference sequence). The CDR3 DNA sequence: TGTGCCAGTAGTTCACGACATTGGGATGAAAAACTGTTTTTT. This translates into CASSSRHWDEKLFF.

The chain links TRBV7-8 to TRBJ1-2; D ambiguous. The CDR3 is 14 amino acids. V shed 2 bases and J shed 6 bases, with 13 bases lying between them. Germline assignment: CDR1 SGHVS and CDR2 FQNEAQ. The CDR3 bases are TGTGCCAGCAGCTTATCTGAAAAAGCTGATGGCTACACCTTC. This sequence encodes CASSLSEKADGYTF.

This rearrangement joins TRBV9 to TRBJ2-3, with 13 bases identical to TRBD2. The length of the CDR3 is 16 residues. V lost 6 bases, J lost 1 base, and 5 bases stayed unmatched. The V gene's germline CDR1 is SGDLS and CDR2 YYNGEE. The CDR3 loop reads CASTHGTSGGTDTQYF. The DNA for the CDR3 is TGTGCCAGCACCCACGGGACTAGCGGGGGCACAGATACGCAGTATTTT.

V usage is TRBV25-1 and J usage is TRBJ1-4; 7 bases map to TRBD1. CDR3 length: 16 amino acids. Losses at the gene ends were 2 bases for V and 7 bases for J; bases not matched to a gene: 10. CDR1 and CDR2 (germline): MGHDK, SYGVNS. The CDR3 bases are TGTGCCAGCAGTGAACTTGCCGGGACAGCGGGTGAAAAACTGTTTTTT. Translated: CASSELAGTAGEKLFF.

This chain links TRBV25-1 with TRBJ2-7, with TRBD2 matching over 9 bases. CDR3 size: 17 residues. Germline-derived CDR1 and CDR2 are MGHDK and SYGVNS. With 5 bases clipped from V and 0 bases from J, the junction kept 11 bases outside the gene matches. CDR3 region: CASSIDSAGGASYEQYF. Written as DNA, the CDR3 is TGTGCCAGCAGTATTGACAGTGCGGGGGGGGCCTCCTACGAGCAGTACTTC.